This TCR beta chain originates from a study of technical replicates of blood from a few donors. The data were produced by immunoSEQ multiplex PCR, yet TCRdb's version contains in-frame clones alone and is incomplete. The sample yields about 85,000 clones, approximately 94% seen once. V shed 5 bases and J 2 bases; nucleotides not matched to a gene: 3. The length of the CDR3 is 13 residues. CDR1 is MNHEY and CDR2 is SMNVEV in the germline V gene (reference sequence). V usage is TRBV27 and J usage is TRBJ2-7, with TRBD1 identical over 7 bases. Sequenced: T cells isolated from PBMCs. This receptor was obtained from a human donor in good health. CDR3 loop: CASSAGTAYEQYF. The DNA of the CDR3 is TGTGCCAGCAGTGCAGGGACAGCCTACGAGCAGTACTTC.